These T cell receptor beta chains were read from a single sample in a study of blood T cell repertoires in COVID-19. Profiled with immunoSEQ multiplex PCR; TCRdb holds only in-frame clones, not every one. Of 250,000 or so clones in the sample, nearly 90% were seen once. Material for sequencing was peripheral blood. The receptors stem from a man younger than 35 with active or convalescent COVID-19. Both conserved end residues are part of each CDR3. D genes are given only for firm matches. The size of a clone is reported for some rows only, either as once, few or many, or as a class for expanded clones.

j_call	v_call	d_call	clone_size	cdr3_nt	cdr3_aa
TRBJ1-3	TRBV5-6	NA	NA	TGTGCCAGCAGCTTTTCCTACCCTGGAAACACCATATATTTT	CASSFSYPGNTIYF
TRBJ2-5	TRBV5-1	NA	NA	TGCGCCAGCAGCTCGGAGCAAGAGACCCAGTACTTC	CASSSEQETQYF
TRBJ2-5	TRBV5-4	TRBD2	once	TGTGCCAGCAGCGGGATGACTAGCGGGGGTCCCATCCAAGAGACCCAGTACTTC	CASSGMTSGGPIQETQYF
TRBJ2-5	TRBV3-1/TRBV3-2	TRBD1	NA	TGTGCCAGCAGCCTCAATCCGGGACAGGGGGAGACCCAGTACTTC	CASSLNPGQGETQYF
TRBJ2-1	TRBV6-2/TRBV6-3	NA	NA	TGTGCCAGCAGTTTGGCGGGGGCGGATGAGCAGTTCTTC	CASSLAGADEQFF
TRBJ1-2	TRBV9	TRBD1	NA	TGTGCCAGCAGCGTAGATGGGGACAGGGCCTATGGCTACACCTTC	CASSVDGDRAYGYTF
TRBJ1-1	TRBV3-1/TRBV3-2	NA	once	TGTGCCAGCAGCCAAGTCTCAGCAGACAAATTTGGTACTTTCTTT	CASSQVSADKFGTFF
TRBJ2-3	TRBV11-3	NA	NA	TGTGCCAGCAGCTTAACTAGCCGGGATACGCAGTATTTT	CASSLTSRDTQYF
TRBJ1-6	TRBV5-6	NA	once	TGTGCCAGCAGCTTGGTGGCAGGGCAAAATTCACCCCTCCACTTT	CASSLVAGQNSPLHF
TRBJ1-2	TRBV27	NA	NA	TGTGCCAGCAGTTTATCCCTCGGGGAGGGCCTTAACTATGGCTACACCTTC	CASSLSLGEGLNYGYTF
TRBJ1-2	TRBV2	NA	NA	TGTGCCAGCAGTGAAGGGATGGAACGACGGGGTGGCTACACCTTC	CASSEGMERRGGYTF
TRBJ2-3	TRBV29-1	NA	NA	TGCAGCGTTGAAGTGACGGCTGTCGGGACAGATACGCAGTATTTT	CSVEVTAVGTDTQYF
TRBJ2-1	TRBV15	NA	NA	TGTGCCACCAGCAGAGGAGAGGGAGGTCGAAATGAGCAGTTCTTC	CATSRGEGGRNEQFF
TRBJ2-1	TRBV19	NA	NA	TGTGCCAGTAGTATTACCGGGGGGCTTAGTGGGGAGCAGTTCTTC	CASSITGGLSGEQFF
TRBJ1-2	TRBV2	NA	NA	TGTGCCAGCAGTGATCGGACGGGGATTGGCTATGGCTACACCTTC	CASSDRTGIGYGYTF
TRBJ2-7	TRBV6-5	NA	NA	TGTGCCAGCAGCTCAGGGTTTGGTGCCTACGAGCAGTACTTC	CASSSGFGAYEQYF
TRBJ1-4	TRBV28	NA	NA	TGTGCCATCCTCGACAGACCTAATGAAAAACTGTTTTTT	CAILDRPNEKLFF
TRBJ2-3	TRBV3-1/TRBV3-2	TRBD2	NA	TGTGCCAGCAGCCCTCAATCTCCGGGACTAGCGGGAGGACGCACAGATACGCAGTATTTT	CASSPQSPGLAGGRTDTQYF
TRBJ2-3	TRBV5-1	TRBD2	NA	TGCGCCAGCAGCTTTCCCGGGACTAGCGGCACTAGCACAGATACGCAGTATTTT	CASSFPGTSGTSTDTQYF
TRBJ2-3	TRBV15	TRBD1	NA	TGTGCCACCAGCGGCGGACAGGGGTACACAGATACGCAGTATTTT	CATSGGQGYTDTQYF
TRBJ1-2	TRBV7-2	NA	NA	TGTGCCAGCAGCTCCACACCGGGACAAGCAAGGCTCTATGGCTACACCTTC	CASSSTPGQARLYGYTF
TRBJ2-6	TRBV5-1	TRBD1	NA	TGCGCCAGCAGACGCGGACAGGGGGCTTTCCTCCGAGGCTCTGGGGCCAACGTCCTGACTTTC	CASRRGQGAFLRGSGANVLTF
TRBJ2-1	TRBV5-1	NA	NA	TGCGCCAGCAGCTTACCGGGTTCTGGAAATGAGCAGTTCTTC	CASSLPGSGNEQFF
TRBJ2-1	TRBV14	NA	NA	TGTGCCAGCAGCCCCCTCGCAGGCGTTCCAGTCTATGAGCAGTTCTTC	CASSPLAGVPVYEQFF
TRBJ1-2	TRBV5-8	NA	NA	TGTGCTACCAGTGGCAGTGGGAGAAATGGCTACACCTTC	CATSGSGRNGYTF
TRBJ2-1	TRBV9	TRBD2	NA	TGTGCCAGTGCGGGGGGGTCTCGAAATGAGCAGTTCTTC	CASAGGSRNEQFF
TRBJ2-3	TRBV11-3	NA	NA	TGTGCCAGCAGCTCGACAGATACGCAGTATTTT	CASSSTDTQYF
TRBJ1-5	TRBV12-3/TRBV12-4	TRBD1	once	TGTGCCAGCAGTTTTGGACAGGCTCTGCCCCAGCATTTT	CASSFGQALPQHF
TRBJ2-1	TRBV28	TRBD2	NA	TGTGCCAGCAGTTTGCTAGCGGACAATGAGCAGTTCTTC	CASSLLADNEQFF
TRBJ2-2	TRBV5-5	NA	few	TGTGCCAGCAGCTTGGTGGCTAGCGCCGGGGAGCTGTTTTTT	CASSLVASAGELFF
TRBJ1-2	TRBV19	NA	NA	TGTGCCAGTAGTATAGCAAACTATGGCTACACCTTC	CASSIANYGYTF
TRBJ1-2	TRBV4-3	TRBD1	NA	TGCGCCAGCAGCCAAGATGGACAGGGCTATGGCTACACCTTC	CASSQDGQGYGYTF
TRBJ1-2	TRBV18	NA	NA	TGTGCCAGCTCACCAAGTGCAGATTCCTATGGCTACACCTTC	CASSPSADSYGYTF
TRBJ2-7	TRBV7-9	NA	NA	TGTGCCAGCGGGACGACGGGACAAGCCTACGAGCAGTACTTC	CASGTTGQAYEQYF
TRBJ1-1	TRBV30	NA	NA	TGTGCCTGGCTACGGGCGGGGAACACTGAAGCTTTCTTT	CAWLRAGNTEAFF
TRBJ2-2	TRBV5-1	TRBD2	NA	TGCGCCAGCAGCTTGGAACTAGCGGGGGGGAGCGAGGTCACCGGGGAGCTGTTTTTT	CASSLELAGGSEVTGELFF
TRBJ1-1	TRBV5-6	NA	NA	TGTGCCAGCAGCTCTTCAGGGAATGAAGCTTTCTTT	CASSSSGNEAFF
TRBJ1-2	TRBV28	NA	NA	TGTGCCAGCAGTTTTAAGGACAGACCTAACTATGGCTACACCTTC	CASSFKDRPNYGYTF
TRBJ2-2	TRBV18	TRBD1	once	TGTGCCAGCTCAGCCGACAGGGTTACCGGGGAGCTGTTTTTT	CASSADRVTGELFF
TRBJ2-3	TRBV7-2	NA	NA	TGTGCCAGCAGCTTAGCCCTTCCGGGAGAGCAGTATTTT	CASSLALPGEQYF